The T cell receptor (beta chain) described here comes from a study of T cell repertoires in aging, cancer and after chemotherapy (dated by TCRdb to between 2018 and 2021). Regarding the study in general: The donors fell into six age groups ranging from 30 or younger to 70 or older, and each group had at least three individuals. In the solid tumor group, paired pre- and post-chemotherapy samples were obtained from brain tumor (glioblastoma) patients receiving temozolomide-based therapy. The full dataset contained millions of TCR reads. The study profiled peripheral blood TCR beta repertoires from healthy donors and cancer patients to examine immunoaging and T cell reconstitution after chemotherapy. The cohort comprised around 220 cancer patients, roughly 90 with hematological and some 120 with solid cancers, plus 95 healthy donors as a reference group. What the authors observed across the whole study: An increase in median generation probability over the chemotherapy interval was observed in both cancer cohorts, suggesting that the repertoire was reconstituted through rebound thymic output. Untreated patients with hematological or solid cancers showed significantly lower blood TCR diversity and higher clonality than age-matched healthy donors. Declining TCR diversity with age in healthy donors was mainly explained by loss of richness; in cancer patients, loss of evenness also contributed. The authors noted that the repertoire data do not allow conclusions about immunological memory after chemotherapy.

Rearranged TRB sequences spanning V, D and J segments were amplified by multiplex touch-down PCR using a mixed TRB-A/B primer pool. Illumina adapters and sample indices were attached to the amplicons in two consecutive PCR reactions using Phusion HS II polymerase. Amplicons were gel-purified with the NucleoSpin Gel and PCR Clean-up kit, then checked with Qubit and an Agilent 2100 Bioanalyzer. Libraries were sequenced on an Illumina MiSeq using 600-cycle, single-indexed, paired-end runs. The study's processing was this. MiXCR versions 2.12 and 3.0.5 were used to process TRB sequences. Each unique CDR3 nucleotide sequence was treated as one clone, and only productive sequences with two or more reads were kept. Shannon diversity, evenness, clonality (one minus evenness), and alpha-parameterized diversity profiles from alpha 0 to 5 were included as repertoire metrics. The IGoR algorithm was used to compute generation probabilities of clones in paired pre- and post-chemotherapy samples. TCRdb passed the public sequencing reads through fastp at Q25 and MiXCR, retaining productive beta sequences. Records with the same CDR3 protein are collapsed into one entry carrying the most frequent genes and DNA. For this entry, the V and J calls and clone size follow TCRdb and not the study's own pipeline. The sample profile shows under 2,500 distinct CDR3 sequences; 40% to 45% of them were found once. The biggest ten clones account for around two fifths of the sample.

Including the terminal cysteine and phenylalanine, the CDR3 comprises 15 residues. Only CDR3 DNA is held: 45 bases, read in frame from base 1. V loses 3 bases at its end and J loses 4 bases; junction bases beyond the gene matches: 7. The CDR1 and CDR2 encoded by the germline V gene (reference sequence) are SEHNR and FQNEAQ. This clonotype was recorded a few times. The clone's antigen remains unknown. No much larger clone exists at a distance of one base, and base qualities are not known. TCR beta rearrangements were amplified from genomic DNA isolated from peripheral blood, not from sorted cells or RNA.

The chain is assembled from TRBV7-9 and TRBJ2-3, with TRBD1 identical over 7 junction bases. The sequencing sample was made of blood. The origin of this receptor is a human donor with a solid tumor. CDR3 region: CASSLTGIEADTQYF. In nucleotide form, the sequence is TGTGCCAGCAGCTTGACAGGGATTGAGGCAGATACGCAGTATTTT.